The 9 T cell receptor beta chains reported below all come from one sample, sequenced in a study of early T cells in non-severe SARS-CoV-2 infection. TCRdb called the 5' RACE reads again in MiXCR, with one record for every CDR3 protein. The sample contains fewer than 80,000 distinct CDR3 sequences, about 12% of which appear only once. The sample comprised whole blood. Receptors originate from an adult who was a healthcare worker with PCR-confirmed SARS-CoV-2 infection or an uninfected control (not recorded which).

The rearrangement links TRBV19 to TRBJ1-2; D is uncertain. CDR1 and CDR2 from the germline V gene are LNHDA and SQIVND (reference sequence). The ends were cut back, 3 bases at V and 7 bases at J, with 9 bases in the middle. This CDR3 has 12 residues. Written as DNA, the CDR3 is TGTGCCAGTAGTATCGGGGTTGGTGGCTACACCTTC. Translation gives CASSIGVGGYTF.

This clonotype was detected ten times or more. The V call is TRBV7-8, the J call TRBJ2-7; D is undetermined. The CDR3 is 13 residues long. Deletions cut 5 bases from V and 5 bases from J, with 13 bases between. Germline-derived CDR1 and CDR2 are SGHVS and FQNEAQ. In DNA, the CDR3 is TGTGCCAGCAGCCCCCGGAGACTTCACGAGCAGTACTTC. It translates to CASSPRRLHEQYF.

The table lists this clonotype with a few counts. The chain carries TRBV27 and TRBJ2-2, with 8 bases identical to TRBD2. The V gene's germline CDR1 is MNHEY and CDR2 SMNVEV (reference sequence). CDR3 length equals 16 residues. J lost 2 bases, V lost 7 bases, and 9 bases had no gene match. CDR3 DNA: TGTGCCAGCACAAGTGCAGCGGGGGTCAACACCGGGGAGCTGTTTTTT. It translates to CASTSAAGVNTGELFF.

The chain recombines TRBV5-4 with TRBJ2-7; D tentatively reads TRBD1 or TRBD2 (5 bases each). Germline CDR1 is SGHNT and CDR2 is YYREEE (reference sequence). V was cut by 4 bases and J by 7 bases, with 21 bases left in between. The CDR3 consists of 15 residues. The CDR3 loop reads CASSDPAGGRIEQYF. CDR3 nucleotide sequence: TGTGCCAGCAGCGACCCGGCTGGGGGAAGGATAGAGCAGTACTTC. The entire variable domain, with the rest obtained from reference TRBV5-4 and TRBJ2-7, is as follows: ETGVTQSPTHLIKTRGQQVTLRCSSQSGHNTVSWYQQALGQGPQFIFQYYREEENGRGNFPPRFSGLQFPNYSSELNVNALELDDSALYLCASSDPAGGRIEQYFGPGTRLTVT.

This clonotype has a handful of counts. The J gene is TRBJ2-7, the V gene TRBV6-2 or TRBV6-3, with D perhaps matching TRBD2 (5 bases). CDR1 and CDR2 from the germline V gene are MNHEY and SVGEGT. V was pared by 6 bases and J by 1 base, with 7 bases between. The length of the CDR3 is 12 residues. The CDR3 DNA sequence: TGTGCCAGCAGGAGGGATTCCTACGAGCAGTACTTC. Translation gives CASRRDSYEQYF.

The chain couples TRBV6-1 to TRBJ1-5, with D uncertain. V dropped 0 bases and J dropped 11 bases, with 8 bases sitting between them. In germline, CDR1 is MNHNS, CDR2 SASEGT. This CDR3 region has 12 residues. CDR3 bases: TGTGCCAGCAGTGAAGCGCGGCAGTCCCAGCATTTT. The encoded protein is CASSEARQSQHF.

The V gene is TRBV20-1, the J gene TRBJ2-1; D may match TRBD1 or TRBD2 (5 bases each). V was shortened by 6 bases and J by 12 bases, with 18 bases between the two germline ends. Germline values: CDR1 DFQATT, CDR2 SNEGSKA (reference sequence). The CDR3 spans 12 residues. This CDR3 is CSAPSRDPMQFF. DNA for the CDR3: TGCAGTGCCCCCTCCCGGGACCCCATGCAGTTCTTC.

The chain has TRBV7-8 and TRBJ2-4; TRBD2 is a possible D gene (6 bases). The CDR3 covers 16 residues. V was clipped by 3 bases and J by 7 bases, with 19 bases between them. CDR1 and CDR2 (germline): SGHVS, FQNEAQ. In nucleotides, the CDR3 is TGTGCCAGCAGCTTTGCTGAGGGAGGTACGGGCAACATTCAGTACTTC. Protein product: CASSFAEGGTGNIQYF. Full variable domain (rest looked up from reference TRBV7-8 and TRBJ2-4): GAGVSQSPRYKVAKRGQDVALRCDPISGHVSLFWYQQALGQGPEFLTYFQNEAQLDKSGLPSDRFFAERPEGSVSTLKIQRTQQEDSAVYLCASSFAEGGTGNIQYFGAGTRLSVL.

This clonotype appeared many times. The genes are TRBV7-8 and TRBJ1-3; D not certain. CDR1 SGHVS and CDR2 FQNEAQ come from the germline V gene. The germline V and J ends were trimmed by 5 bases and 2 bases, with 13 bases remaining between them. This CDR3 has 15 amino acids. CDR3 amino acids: CASSPHRLAGNTIYF. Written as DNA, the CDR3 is TGTGCCAGCAGCCCGCATCGACTCGCTGGAAACACCATATATTTT.